The source of this T cell receptor (beta chain) is a study of shared clonotypes between healthy human individuals. Overall study: Participating donors consisted of a couple of women and a few men aged 18 to 49. Whole-study results and caveats: Genetic and exposure-history diversity was limited by the few donors.

Only CD45RO-negative cells positively selected for CCR7 counted as naive CD8 cells, so terminally differentiated effector memory CD45RA+ cells were excluded. Replicate PCRs run on sorted subsets employed 200 ng DNA, about 27,000 T cell genomes. Sequenced by immunoSEQ multiplex PCR; TCRdb stores in-frame clones only, minus some. This table holds under 1 million clones, 85% to 95% found once. Trimming took off 2 bases at V and 1 base at J, with 12 bases between the two ends. CDR1 is SEHNR and CDR2 is FQNEAQ in the germline V gene (reference sequence). CDR3 length equals 15 residues. This clone was counted a single time. Its antigen is not known.

The receptor was derived from a man aged 25 to 40 in good health. The sequencing sample was made of naive CD8+ T cells sorted from blood. The chain links TRBV7-9 to TRBJ2-7; D unresolved. The chain's CDR3 is CASSLTTPPSYEQYF. The CDR3 DNA is TGTGCCAGCAGCTTAACGACACCTCCATCCTACGAGCAGTACTTC.